A single T cell receptor beta chain is shown here with its context. Its antigen is as yet unknown. This record comes from a study of T-cell memory formation after mild COVID-19. Overall study findings and caveats: SARS-CoV-2 specificity was not confirmed for second-wave clones peaking on day 37. Contracting clones, day 15 to 85, had balanced CD4/CD8, and later expanders favored CD4+.

The 5'RACE method, run with constant-segment primers, produced TCR alpha and TCR beta cDNA libraries (carrying sample barcodes and UMIs). TCRdb processed the 5' RACE reads anew with MiXCR; each CDR3 protein has one entry. The sample carries about 190,000 distinct CDR3 sequences, about 22% recorded once. After removal of 4 bases from V and 4 bases from J, the junction contained 6 bases not matched to a gene. The CDR3 sequence is 15 residues long. Per the germline V gene, CDR1 is SGHVS and CDR2 is FQNEAQ. This clonotype was sampled from an adult woman who had mild COVID-19 (a few samples of this study predate the infection). Cell type and time point are not known. This chain joins TRBV7-8 and TRBJ2-5; 10 bases map to TRBD2. Sequenced sample: PBMCs or a T cell subset sorted from them (not recorded which). The CDR3 region has the DNA TGTGCCAGCAGCTCCCCGCAGCGGGAGGGAGAGACCCAGTACTTC. As protein: CASSSPQREGETQYF.